The entry that follows covers one TCR beta chain sequence. The antigen is undetermined. The sample comes from a study of T cells after posttransplantation cyclophosphamide. The method was immunoSEQ multiplex PCR; TCRdb's version includes in-frame clones alone and lacks a portion of them. Of roughly 7,400 clones in the sample, approximately 92% were seen once. On the day of bone marrow donation, the related graft donor provided peripheral blood. Study-wide results and caveats: Recipient CMV seropositivity and CMV reactivation strongly tracked TRB clonality.

The CDR3 extends over 16 amino acids. Deletions cut 1 base from V and 12 bases from J, with 22 bases between. Germline CDR1 SGHDN, CDR2 FVKESK. The chain uses TRBV14 and TRBJ2-1; possible D gene TRBD2, 7 bases. This clonotype was sampled from a woman aged 50 to 60 in good health and a related stem cell transplant donor. Material for sequencing was CD4+ T cells sorted from blood. CDR3 loop: CASSQVFGRDLGGQFF. The DNA of the CDR3 is TGTGCCAGCAGCCAAGTATTTGGGAGGGATCTAGGGGGGCAGTTCTTC.